Below, 32 T cell receptor beta chains from the same sample are listed, as sequenced in a study of CD8 T cells in Susac syndrome (dated by TCRdb to about 2019). The library was generated by the immunoSEQ multiplex PCR assay. RNA was extracted using the RNeasy kit, and roughly 0.45 to 1 microgram was reverse transcribed with random hexamers. The public sequencing data were trimmed at Q25 with fastp and processed into clonotypes with MiXCR by TCRdb, which kept only in-frame beta chains. Rows with one shared CDR3 protein collapse into an entry with the most common genes and DNA. The sample contains a few hundred thousand distinct CDR3 sequences, 85% of them found a single time. The ten largest clones represent roughly 0.22% of the sample. Specimen: CD8+ T cells from PBMCs. These TCRs come from a human donor with multiple sclerosis.

The chain joins TRBV4-1 to TRBJ2-7; 7 bases match TRBD2. The V gene's germline CDR1 is MGHRA and CDR2 YSYEKL. The CDR3 covers 15 residues. The junction had 10 bases not matched to a gene; V was cut back by 4 bases and J by 4 bases. The CDR3 DNA sequence: TGCGCCAGCAGCCTTCTACCAGCGGGGACTTACGAGCAGTACTTC. Its protein product is CASSLLPAGTYEQYF.

The chain carries TRBV30 and TRBJ2-5, with 8 bases lining up with TRBD2. Germline V gives CDR1 GTSNPN, CDR2 SVGIG (reference sequence). The V gene end was trimmed by 3 bases and the J gene end by 5 bases; junction bases not matched to a gene: 14. CDR3 length equals 16 residues. CDR3 bases: TGTGCCTGGAGGGGGCTAGCGGGCGGGGACACGGAGACCCAGTACTTC. This sequence encodes CAWRGLAGGDTETQYF.

This sequence joins TRBV4-3 and TRBJ2-1; TRBD2 aligns across 10 bases. The CDR3 is 15 amino acids. Germline V gene lookup returns CDR1 LGHNA and CDR2 YSLEER. Unmatched junction bases numbered 10, after V lost 5 bases and J lost 9 bases. The CDR3 sequence: CASSAWSSGSGEQFF. CDR3 in DNA: TGCGCCAGCAGCGCCTGGTCTAGCGGGAGTGGTGAGCAGTTCTTC.

This clonotype was recorded a few times. V gene TRBV4-3 combines with J gene TRBJ1-2; 10 bases fit TRBD1. V lost 1 base and J lost 8; bases outside the gene matches: 13. Germline CDR1 reads LGHNA; CDR2 reads YSLEER. The CDR3 sequence is 17 residues long. CDR3 bases: TGCGCCAGCAGCCAAGTATTGCCGGGACAGGGGTTCGGGGGCTACACCTTC. This encodes CASSQVLPGQGFGGYTF.

The chain carries TRBV9 and TRBJ2-5; 12 bases are a match to TRBD2. With V trimmed by 3 bases and J by 1 base, 1 base remained unmatched. CDR3 size: 15 residues. CDR1 is SGDLS and CDR2 is YYNGEE in the germline V gene. The CDR3 is CASSASGRGQETQYF. The CDR3 DNA reads as TGTGCCAGCAGCGCTAGCGGGAGGGGCCAAGAGACCCAGTACTTC.

This clonotype was detected only a few times. J is TRBJ2-3 and V is TRBV6-6; TRBD1 matches 8 bases. Germline lookup yields CDR1 MNHNY and CDR2 SVGAGI (reference sequence). The CDR3 contains 16 residues. V was clipped by 4 bases and J by 1 base; unmatched bases: 7. The CDR3 spells CASSSPPGQGTDTQYF. The CDR3 DNA reads TGTGCCAGCAGTTCTCCCCCGGGACAGGGCACAGATACGCAGTATTTT.

This chain joins TRBV7-9 and TRBJ2-7, with TRBD1 matching 8 bases. Per the germline V gene, CDR1 is SEHNR and CDR2 is FQNEAQ (reference sequence). After removal of 2 bases from V and 7 bases from J, the junction contained 16 bases not matched to a gene. CDR3 size: 17 residues. Here the CDR3 reads CASSLISGGLPGWEQYF. The CDR3, as DNA: TGTGCCAGCAGCTTAATCTCAGGGGGCCTCCCAGGCTGGGAGCAGTACTTC.

V is TRBV28 and J is TRBJ2-3, with D hard to call. Trimming shortened V by 6 bases and J by 0 bases, and 16 bases separated the two germline ends. CDR3 length: 16 residues. Looked up from germline, CDR1 is MDHEN and CDR2 is SYDVKM. CDR3 bases: TGTGCCAGCAGCCCCCCCCCGGCCGGGAGCACAGATACGCAGTATTTT. Its translation: CASSPPPAGSTDTQYF. Full variable domain (rest looked up from reference TRBV28 and TRBJ2-3): DVKVTQSSRYLVKRTGEKVFLECVQDMDHENMFWYRQDPGLGLRLIYFSYDVKMKEKGDIPEGYSVSREKKERFSLILESASTNQTSMYLCASSPPPAGSTDTQYFGPGTRLTVL.

The table lists this clonotype with a count of one. The chain links TRBV5-8 to TRBJ2-5, with TRBD2 as a possible D gene (5 bases). The V end was cut by 0 bases, the J end by 5 bases, with 11 bases between. The germline V gene encodes CDR1 SGHTS and CDR2 YDEGEE. The CDR3 sequence is 14 residues long. In DNA, the CDR3 is TGTGCCAGCAGCTTGGACCAAGCGGAGGAGACCCAGTACTTC. Amino acids: CASSLDQAEETQYF.

The CDR3 DNA follows: TGCGCCAGCAGCCCCGGGGAAGGACAGTTCACGGAAGGCAATCAGCCCCAGCATTTT. Residues: CASSPGEGQFTEGNQPQHF. J is TRBJ1-5 and V is TRBV4-1, with TRBD1 as a possible D gene (6 bases). This CDR3 has 19 residues. Trimming left V 4 bases short and J 2 bases short, with 24 bases between. CDR1 is MGHRA, CDR2 YSYEKL, per germline.

This clonotype was recorded once. The gene calls are TRBV20-1 and TRBJ2-7; 15 bases align to TRBD2. Germline lookup yields CDR1 DFQATT and CDR2 SNEGSKA (reference sequence). The CDR3 is 16 amino acids. Trimming cost V 5 bases and J 1 base; bases outside gene matches: 6. CDR3 nucleotide sequence: TGCAGTGCTCCCGGACTAGCGGGAGGGCCTTCCTACGAGCAGTACTTC. This sequence encodes CSAPGLAGGPSYEQYF.

The sample holds a few counts of this clonotype. The chain couples TRBV13 to TRBJ2-2, with a weak D call TRBD2 (6 bases). CDR3 length: 15 amino acids. CDR1 is PRHDT and CDR2 is FYEKMQ in the germline V gene (reference sequence). V lost 5 bases, J lost 7 bases, and 17 bases lay in between. For the CDR3, the DNA is TGTGCCAGCAGCCCCTCGGCTAGCGAAGGCGGGGAGCTGTTTTTT. Protein: CASSPSASEGGELFF.

This sequence joins TRBV9 and TRBJ2-3, with 10 bases matching TRBD2. CDR1 is SGDLS and CDR2 is YYNGEE in the germline V gene. V was clipped by 3 bases and J by 2 bases; unmatched bases: 6. This CDR3 is built from 16 residues. The CDR3 sequence is CASSEPTSGTTDTQYF. CDR3 DNA: TGTGCCAGCAGCGAGCCCACTAGCGGGACCACAGATACGCAGTATTTT.

The chain couples TRBV7-9 to TRBJ2-3; weak D call: TRBD2 (5 bases). V lost 5 bases and J lost 1, with 13 bases in between. The CDR3 length is 15 residues. Germline values: CDR1 SEHNR, CDR2 FQNEAQ (reference sequence). For the CDR3, the DNA is TGTGCCAGCAGCCTCGAGACACTAGGCACAGATACGCAGTATTTT. This codes for CASSLETLGTDTQYF.

V gene TRBV9 combines with J gene TRBJ1-1, with D tentatively TRBD1 (6 bases). Germline CDR1 is SGDLS and CDR2 is YYNGEE. There are 14 residues in the CDR3. Between the trimmed V and J ends, which lost 4 bases and 0 bases, there was a span of 10 bases. The CDR3 is CASSQDRVNTEAFF. CDR3 nucleotides: TGTGCCAGCAGCCAGGACAGAGTGAACACTGAAGCTTTCTTT.

The chain employs TRBV11-2 and TRBJ2-3, with D uncertain. Germline CDR1 is SGHAT and CDR2 is FQNNGV. The length of the CDR3 is 14 residues. V shed 1 base and J shed 2 bases, with 7 bases lying between them. The DNA of the CDR3 is TGTGCCAGCAGCTTAGTTGGGTTCACAGATACGCAGTATTTT. It specifies CASSLVGFTDTQYF.

The rearrangement links TRBV19 to TRBJ1-5; D is possibly TRBD1 (6 bases). With 5 bases removed from V and 0 bases from J, the gap between germline ends came to 14 bases. The V gene's germline CDR1 is LNHDA and CDR2 SQIVND (reference sequence). The CDR3 runs to 16 residues. The CDR3 is CASSPPTGNSNQPQHF. DNA for the CDR3: TGTGCCAGTAGTCCACCGACAGGAAATAGCAATCAGCCCCAGCATTTT.

V is TRBV9 and J is TRBJ2-1; D is perhaps TRBD2 (6 bases). The CDR3 spans 13 residues. With 3 bases removed from V and 10 bases from J, the gap between germline ends came to 14 bases. Germline V gene sequence: CDR1 SGDLS, CDR2 YYNGEE. The CDR3 nucleotides are TGTGCCAGCAGCGCCGGTAGCGGAAGCGAGCAGTTCTTC. This gives the protein CASSAGSGSEQFF.

This sequence joins TRBV6-6 and TRBJ2-2; D not resolved. CDR3 length equals 15 residues. With 0 bases removed from V and 4 bases from J, the gap between germline ends came to 9 bases. Germline V gives CDR1 MNHNY, CDR2 SVGAGI (reference sequence). The CDR3, as DNA: TGTGCCAGCAGTTACTCGTACAGCCTCACCGGGGAGCTGTTTTTT. This codes for CASSYSYSLTGELFF.

There are a few counts of this clonotype. The CDR3 coding sequence is TGTGCCAGTAGTGCCGGGGCGAACACTGAAGCTTTCTTT. Translating it yields CASSAGANTEAFF. The V gene is TRBV19, the J gene TRBJ1-1; D possibly corresponds to TRBD1 (5 bases). CDR1 LNHDA and CDR2 SQIVND come from the germline V gene (reference sequence). V lost 5 bases, J lost 1 base, and 8 bases lay in between. The CDR3 totals 13 residues.

V is TRBV7-9 and J is TRBJ1-2, with 9 bases aligning to TRBD1. CDR3 length: 14 residues. V dropped 5 bases and J dropped 4; count of bases not matched to a gene: 5. The germline gives CDR1 SEHNR, CDR2 FQNEAQ (reference sequence). This CDR3 is CASSHQGQGYGYTF. CDR3 in DNA: TGTGCCAGCAGCCACCAGGGACAGGGCTATGGCTACACCTTC.

V gene TRBV7-9 combines with J gene TRBJ1-2; D ambiguous. Germline-derived CDR1 and CDR2 are SEHNR and FQNEAQ (reference sequence). This CDR3 is 15 amino acids long. V lost 3 bases, J lost 2 bases, and 13 bases lay in between. This CDR3 reads CASSFQENDNYGYTF. CDR3 DNA sequence: TGTGCCAGCAGCTTCCAGGAGAATGACAACTATGGCTACACCTTC.

The V call is TRBV6-5, the J call TRBJ2-3; no firm D call. The germline V and J ends were trimmed by 2 bases and 6 bases, with 18 bases remaining between them. This CDR3 comprises 16 residues. CDR1 and CDR2 (germline): MNHEY, SVGAGI. The CDR3 DNA is TGTGCCAGCAGTTACGATTCGCCGTACCCGGGTGATACGCAGTATTTT. Its translation: CASSYDSPYPGDTQYF.

The chain combines TRBV27 with TRBJ2-2; TRBD1 agrees at 7 bases. Germline V gene sequence: CDR1 MNHEY, CDR2 SMNVEV (reference sequence). The ends lost 5 bases at V and 5 bases at J; junction bases unmatched: 5. The CDR3 loop spans 14 amino acids. The CDR3 DNA sequence: TGTGCCAGCAGTGCTACAGGGGTGACCGGGGAGCTGTTTTTT. It is translated as CASSATGVTGELFF.

This clonotype was detected once. The rearrangement uses TRBV7-9 and TRBJ1-1, with a tentative D call TRBD1 (6 bases). CDR1 is SEHNR, CDR2 FQNEAQ, per germline (reference sequence). The V end lost 3 bases, the J end lost 3 bases, and 14 bases lay between the germline ends. This CDR3 region has 15 residues. CDR3 region: CASSFAGNRDTEAFF. DNA of the CDR3: TGTGCCAGCAGCTTTGCAGGAAACAGGGACACTGAAGCTTTCTTT.

The V call is TRBV2, the J call TRBJ2-1, with D perhaps TRBD2 (5 bases). The CDR3 contains 15 residues. The V and J ends lost 3 bases and 0 bases respectively, with 9 bases between them. Germline V gene sequence: CDR1 SNHLY, CDR2 FYNNEI. CDR3 sequence reads: CASSEGASSYNEQFF. Written as DNA, the CDR3 is TGTGCCAGCAGTGAGGGAGCGAGCTCCTACAATGAGCAGTTCTTC.

This chain connects TRBV27 to TRBJ1-2; D unresolved. CDR3 length: 16 residues. Per the germline V gene, CDR1 is MNHEY and CDR2 is SMNVEV (reference sequence). V lost 2 bases and J 2 bases, leaving 15 bases between the germline ends. The CDR3: CASSLTPARGNYGYTF. CDR3 DNA: TGTGCCAGCAGTTTAACCCCTGCCCGAGGCAACTATGGCTACACCTTC.

This clonotype has only a few counts. The chain uses TRBV10-3 and TRBJ1-3, with unresolved D. This CDR3 has 19 amino acids. Germline V lookup: CDR1 ENHRY, CDR2 SYGVKD. Trimming stripped 3 bases from V and 0 bases from J, with 21 bases between. The CDR3 DNA sequence: TGTGCCATCAGTGACCCCGGGTGGAGCCATTCCGCCTCTGGAAACACCATATATTTT. Translation: CAISDPGWSHSASGNTIYF.

The gene calls are TRBV7-9 and TRBJ1-3; no reliable D call. V gave up 5 bases and J gave up 2 bases, with 10 bases separating them. The CDR3 sequence is 14 residues long. Germline CDR1 SEHNR, CDR2 FQNEAQ (reference sequence). The CDR3 DNA reads TGTGCCAGCAGCGGGGTTAACGCTGGAAACACCATATATTTT. It yields the protein CASSGVNAGNTIYF. The full variable domain, with the rest looked up from reference TRBV7-9 and TRBJ1-3, is DTGVSQNPRHKITKRGQNVTFRCDPISEHNRLYWYRQTLGQGPEFLTYFQNEAQLEKSRLLSDRFSAERPKGSFSTLEIQRTEQGDSAMYLCASSGVNAGNTIYFGEGSWLTVV.

The V and J genes are TRBV2 and TRBJ2-7, with D possibly TRBD2 on 6 matching bases. In germline, CDR1 is SNHLY, CDR2 FYNNEI. With 7 bases removed from V and 0 bases from J, the gap between germline ends came to 13 bases. The CDR3 length is 14 residues. The DNA of the CDR3 is TGTGCCAGCAATTTCGCGGGACCCTCCTACGAGCAGTACTTC. It codes for CASNFAGPSYEQYF.

The V and J genes are TRBV7-9 and TRBJ2-2, with D hard to call. There are 16 residues in the CDR3. V lost 0 bases to trimming and J lost 5 bases, with 13 bases between them. From germline, CDR1 is SEHNR and CDR2 FQNEAQ (reference sequence). Written as DNA, the CDR3 is TGTGCCAGCAGCTTAGCGCCTAGGTCCCAGACCGGGGAGCTGTTTTTT. This gives the protein CASSLAPRSQTGELFF.

The rearrangement links TRBV20-1 to TRBJ2-1, with TRBD2 matching 9 bases. The V gene's germline CDR1 is DFQATT and CDR2 SNEGSKA (reference sequence). This CDR3 is built from 14 residues. V lost 3 bases and J lost 5; bases outside the gene matches: 5. CDR3 in DNA: TGCAGTGCTAGTCGTAGCGGGAGCAACAATGAGCAGTTCTTC. It specifies CSASRSGSNNEQFF.